The 18 T cell receptor beta chains reported below all come from one sample, sequenced in a study of blood T cell repertoires in COVID-19. The protocol was immunoSEQ multiplex PCR, while the TCRdb copy is restricted to in-frame clones and leaves out a portion. The sample carries under 150,000 clones, roughly 88% recorded once. Sequencing input: peripheral blood. The receptors were gathered from a man aged 50 to 60 with acute or convalescent COVID-19.

J is TRBJ2-1 and V is TRBV5-3; D is undetermined. TRBV5-3 belongs to the ORF category, with a function that is uncertain. V was shortened by 5 bases and J by 6 bases, with 18 bases between the two germline ends. The CDR3 spans 15 residues. The CDR3 nucleotides read TGTGCCAGAAGATTACTAAAATCGTGGATCAATGAGCAGTTCTTC. The encoded protein is CARRLLKSWINEQFF.

The CDR3 reads CASSFSGYGGQTQYF. CDR3 nucleotides: TGTGCCAGTAGTTTCTCAGGGTACGGCGGACAGACCCAGTACTTC. The chain joins TRBV19 to TRBJ2-5, with D perhaps TRBD1 (5 bases). This CDR3 has 15 amino acids. CDR1 and CDR2 (germline): LNHDA, SQIVND (reference sequence). Trimming shortened V by 5 bases and J by 6 bases, and 19 bases separated the two germline ends.

The chain links TRBV29-1 to TRBJ1-2, with TRBD1 as a possible D gene (5 bases). Trimming took off 7 bases at V and 4 bases at J, with 16 bases between the two ends. Germline CDR1 SQVTM, CDR2 ANQGSEA. The CDR3 has 13 residues. In DNA form, the CDR3 reads TGCAGCGCCCCGACAGAAGGGTTCTATGGCTACACCTTC. This codes for CSAPTEGFYGYTF.

The V and J genes are TRBV29-1 and TRBJ2-5; 16 bases are a match to TRBD2. Germline CDR1 SQVTM, CDR2 ANQGSEA. The ends lost 4 bases at V and 4 bases at J; junction bases unmatched: 6. CDR3 length equals 16 residues. As DNA, the CDR3 is TGCAGCGTTGCCAAAGGGACTAGCGGGAGGGGAGAGACCCAGTACTTC. It codes for CSVAKGTSGRGETQYF.

The CDR3 DNA sequence: TGCGCCAGCAGCGGCGGAGCTGTATCGGACACAGATACGCAGTATTTT. Amino acids: CASSGGAVSDTDTQYF. The chain is built from TRBV5-1 and TRBJ2-3, with no clear D. Germline-derived CDR1 and CDR2 are SGHRS and YFSETQ. The CDR3 is made up of 16 amino acids. Deletions cut 4 bases from V and 2 bases from J, with 17 bases between.

The chain is built from TRBV5-4 and TRBJ2-1, with a weak D call TRBD2 (5 bases). The V gene lost 3 bases and the J gene lost 0 bases, with 7 bases spanning the gap. The CDR3 consists of 14 residues. CDR1 and CDR2 (germline): SGHNT, YYREEE (reference sequence). Written as DNA, the CDR3 is TGTGCCAGCAGCTCTGACTACTCCTACAATGAGCAGTTCTTC. Encoded protein: CASSSDYSYNEQFF. Combining the CDR3 with reference TRBV5-4 and TRBJ2-1 gives the whole variable domain ETGVTQSPTHLIKTRGQQVTLRCSSQSGHNTVSWYQQALGQGPQFIFQYYREEENGRGNFPPRFSGLQFPNYSSELNVNALELDDSALYLCASSSDYSYNEQFFGPGTRLTVL.

In regard to this clone: Other DNA sequences in this specimen translate into the identical CDR3. V gene TRBV6-5 combines with J gene TRBJ1-1; D is ambiguous. The germline V gene encodes CDR1 MNHEY and CDR2 SVGAGI. Trimming cost V 0 bases and J 5 bases, with 7 bases left between them. The CDR3 is 13 amino acids. The CDR3 DNA reads as TGTGCCAGCAGTTACTCTGGAGGTACTGAAGCTTTCTTT. This gives the protein CASSYSGGTEAFF.

The V call is TRBV19, the J call TRBJ2-5; 9 positions match TRBD1. The V gene end was trimmed by 1 base and the J gene end by 1 base; junction bases not matched to a gene: 10. Germline V gives CDR1 LNHDA, CDR2 SQIVND (reference sequence). The CDR3 is made up of 18 amino acids. The CDR3 is CASSIGGGQGSIQETQYF. The CDR3 DNA reads as TGTGCCAGTAGTATAGGAGGAGGACAGGGGAGTATCCAAGAGACCCAGTACTTC.

The J gene is TRBJ1-5, the V gene TRBV19; 8 positions match TRBD1. With 9 bases clipped from V and 1 base from J, the junction kept 8 bases outside the gene matches. Germline V lookup: CDR1 LNHDA, CDR2 SQIVND (reference sequence). The CDR3 extends over 15 amino acids. The CDR3 DNA follows: TGTGCCAGCGAACACAGGGGGATGAGCAATCAGCCCCAGCATTTT. This encodes CASEHRGMSNQPQHF.

The J gene is TRBJ2-5, the V gene TRBV29-1; 7 bases fit TRBD2. This CDR3 comprises 15 residues. Germline values: CDR1 SQVTM, CDR2 ANQGSEA. V lost 4 bases, J lost 2 bases, and 10 bases stayed unmatched. As DNA, the CDR3 is TGCAGCGTTGCTCACGGGACCGGGAGGCAAGAGACCCAGTACTTC. Translating gives CSVAHGTGRQETQYF.

This sequence joins TRBV11-2 and TRBJ2-7; D is perhaps TRBD2 (6 bases). This CDR3 contains 15 residues. The germline gives CDR1 SGHAT, CDR2 FQNNGV. The V end was cut by 1 base, the J end by 1 base, with 11 bases between. In DNA, the CDR3 is TGTGCCAGCAGCTTAGGGAGGGAGAGGTCCTACGAGCAGTACTTC. The encoded protein is CASSLGRERSYEQYF.

The V and J genes are TRBV10-2 and TRBJ1-5; 8 bases agree with TRBD1. The V gene end was trimmed by 9 bases and the J gene end by 4 bases; junction bases not matched to a gene: 11. This CDR3 has 15 amino acids. Germline lookup yields CDR1 WSHSY and CDR2 SAAADI. The CDR3 region has the DNA TGCGCCAGTTCCTCAGGGGGCTCGGGAAATCAGCCCCAGCATTTT. Residues: CASSSGGSGNQPQHF.

The chain has TRBV7-9 and TRBJ2-5; D is perhaps TRBD2 (6 bases). This CDR3 is built from 15 residues. Germline values: CDR1 SEHNR, CDR2 FQNEAQ (reference sequence). Trimming removed 3 bases at V and 1 base at J, with 12 bases between. The CDR3 bases are TGTGCCAGCAGCTTTAATTTCGGGGGCCAAGAGACCCAGTACTTC. This sequence encodes CASSFNFGGQETQYF. Variable domain in full (rest from reference TRBV7-9 and TRBJ2-5): DTGVSQNPRHKITKRGQNVTFRCDPISEHNRLYWYRQTLGQGPEFLTYFQNEAQLEKSRLLSDRFSAERPKGSFSTLEIQRTEQGDSAMYLCASSFNFGGQETQYFGPGTRLLVL.

The chain recombines TRBV6-5 with TRBJ2-7; 11 nucleotides agree with TRBD2. Trimming at V came to 4 bases and at J to 1 base, leaving 3 bases not matched to a gene. There are 15 residues in the CDR3. Germline assignment: CDR1 MNHEY and CDR2 SVGAGI. Here the CDR3 DNA reads TGTGCCAGCAGTTCGGGACTAGCGGCTTCCTACGAGCAGTACTTC. It translates to CASSSGLAASYEQYF.

The chain joins TRBV10-2 to TRBJ2-5; 8 positions agree with TRBD2. The germline V gene has CDR1 WSHSY and CDR2 SAAADI. This CDR3 comprises 14 residues. Unmatched junction bases numbered 3, after V lost 5 bases and J lost 1 base. The DNA for the CDR3 is TGCGCCAGCAGTTTTAGCGGGACCCAAGAGACCCAGTACTTC. As protein: CASSFSGTQETQYF.

This clone was counted a single time. The V call is TRBV5-1, the J call TRBJ2-2; D gene unclear. Germline V gene data show CDR1 as SGHRS and CDR2 as YFSETQ. The CDR3 contains 17 residues. V lost 0 bases and J 3 bases, leaving 15 bases between the germline ends. For the CDR3, the DNA is TGCGCCAGCAGCTTGGTTCCATTCTCTACTTACACCGGGGAGCTGTTTTTT. This codes for CASSLVPFSTYTGELFF. Using reference TRBV5-1 and TRBJ2-2 for the parts outside the CDR3, the full variable domain is KAGVTQTPRYLIKTRGQQVTLSCSPISGHRSVSWYQQTPGQGLQFLFEYFSETQRNKGNFPGRFSGRQFSNSRSEMNVSTLELGDSALYLCASSLVPFSTYTGELFFGEGSRLTVL.

This rearrangement joins TRBV6-2 or TRBV6-3 to TRBJ2-3, with no clear D. This CDR3 spans 15 amino acids. CDR1 and CDR2 (germline): MNHEY, SVGEGT. The V end was cut by 1 base, the J end by 0 bases, with 8 bases between. The CDR3 is CASSYWASSTDTQYF. The CDR3 coding sequence is TGTGCCAGCAGTTACTGGGCAAGTAGCACAGATACGCAGTATTTT.

The J gene is TRBJ1-6, the V gene TRBV12-3 or TRBV12-4; D gene uncertain. The CDR3 has 13 residues. V lost 6 bases, J lost 8 bases, and 11 bases lay in between. The CDR3 region is CASSSDGDSPLHF. The CDR3 nucleotides are TGTGCCAGCAGCTCGGACGGGGATTCACCCCTCCACTTT.